A selection of T cell receptor beta chains follows, all from one sample in a study of blood T cells in healthy people across ages. TCRdb called the 5' RACE reads again in MiXCR, with one record for every CDR3 protein. This table holds about 400,000 distinct CDR3 sequences, roughly half found once. The specimen sequenced was blood. The source is a man between 60 and 70 years old in good health. CDR3s include the opening cysteine and the closing phenylalanine or tryptophan. A D gene is named only where the DNA matches it firmly. Where a row states a size, it is once, few, many or the class of an expanded clone; other rows omit it.

D gene | J gene | clone size | V gene | CDR3 protein | CDR3 DNA
TRBD1 | TRBJ2-3 | . | TRBV20-1 | CSARLDRVYTDTQYF | TGCAGTGCTAGACTAGACAGGGTATACACAGATACGCAGTATTTT
TRBD1 | TRBJ2-3 | few | TRBV15 | CATSRDGRQGIADTQYF | TGTGCCACCAGCAGAGATGGACGACAGGGGATAGCAGATACGCAGTATTTT
. | TRBJ1-6 | . | TRBV7-3 | CASSLISNSPLHF | TGTGCCAGCAGCTTAATTTCAAATTCACCCCTCCACTTT
. | TRBJ2-3 | . | TRBV21-1 | CASSTGLAGDRTDTQYF | TGTGCCAGCAGCACCGGACTAGCGGGAGATAGAACAGATACGCAGTATTTT
. | TRBJ2-6 | . | TRBV20-1 | CSALNRASGANVLTF | TGCAGTGCCCTCAACAGGGCTTCAGGGGCCAACGTCCTGACTTTC
. | TRBJ2-5 | . | TRBV20-1 | CSAREGGGGETQYF | TGCAGTGCTAGAGAAGGAGGGGGGGGAGAGACCCAGTACTTC
. | TRBJ2-5 | few | TRBV24-1 | CATSDLVSPGTQYF | TGTGCCACCAGTGATTTGGTGTCCCCGGGGACCCAGTACTTC
. | TRBJ1-2 | many | TRBV6-6 | CASSSDLVGGYTF | TGTGCCAGCAGTTCCGACCTGGTCGGCGGCTACACCTTC
. | TRBJ2-5 | . | TRBV7-8 | CASSPRGGPTYVETQYF | TGTGCCAGCAGCCCGAGGGGCGGGCCGACATACGTTGAGACCCAGTACTTC
. | TRBJ1-4 | . | TRBV6-6 | CASSYGQPNEKLFF | TGTGCCAGCAGTTACGGGCAGCCTAATGAAAAACTGTTTTTT
. | TRBJ2-5 | few | TRBV3-1 | CASSQQGLLRQETQYF | TGTGCCAGCAGCCAGCAGGGACTCCTTAGACAAGAGACCCAGTACTTC
. | TRBJ1-2 | . | TRBV20-1 | CSARARQGGDYGYTF | TGCAGTGCTAGAGCCCGTCAGGGAGGGGACTATGGCTACACCTTC
. | TRBJ1-5 | many | TRBV15 | CATSRDRGQPQHF | TGTGCCACCAGCAGAGATCGTGGTCAGCCCCAGCATTTT
. | TRBJ1-5 | . | TRBV21-1 | CASSRGEGSKQPQHF | TGTGCCAGCAGCAGAGGGGAGGGGTCGAAGCAGCCCCAGCATTTT
. | TRBJ2-7 | . | TRBV20-1 | CSAKGHAYEQYF | TGCAGTGCTAAGGGACACGCCTACGAGCAGTACTTC
TRBD2 | TRBJ2-3 | . | TRBV20-1 | CSAGLAGVTDTQYF | TGCAGTGCTGGACTAGCGGGAGTCACAGATACGCAGTATTTT
. | TRBJ1-2 | . | TRBV3-1 | CASSRSLGGIYGYTF | TGTGCCAGCAGCCGAAGCCTGGGGGGGATCTATGGCTACACCTTC
. | TRBJ2-3 | . | TRBV6-5 | CASRDSTDAQYF | TGTGCCAGCAGGGACAGCACAGATGCGCAGTATTTT
. | TRBJ2-1 | . | TRBV29-1 | CSVEDSNEQFF | TGCAGCGTTGAAGACAGCAATGAGCAGTTCTTC
TRBD2 | TRBJ2-3 | . | TRBV5-1 | CASSLERLAATSTDTRYF | TGCGCCAGCAGCTTGGAACGACTAGCGGCTACTAGCACAGATACGCGGTATTTT
TRBD2 | TRBJ2-5 | once | TRBV5-1 | CASSLGSGNNEQYF | TGCGCCAGCAGCTTGGGAAGCGGGAACAATGAGCAGTACTTC
. | TRBJ1-2 | . | TRBV12-3/TRBV12-4 | CASSLGEITGYTF | TGTGCCAGCAGTTTGGGAGAGATCACTGGCTACACCTTC
. | TRBJ2-4 | . | TRBV10-3 | CATSESEGAKNIQYF | TGTGCCACCAGTGAGTCAGAAGGGGCCAAAAACATTCAGTACTTC
. | TRBJ1-2 | few | TRBV6-6 | CASTVDVNYGYTF | TGTGCCAGCACCGTGGACGTTAACTATGGCTACACCTTC
. | TRBJ2-3 | . | TRBV20-1 | CSGGRTDTQYF | TGCAGTGGAGGGAGAACAGATACGCAGTATTTT
TRBD2 | TRBJ2-2 | . | TRBV5-1 | CASSPGSGGPPAGELFF | TGCGCCAGCAGCCCCGGTAGCGGGGGCCCTCCGGCCGGGGAGCTGTTTTTT
. | TRBJ2-1 | . | TRBV5-4 | CASSSRQNNEQFF | TGTGCCAGCAGCTCTAGACAGAACAATGAGCAGTTCTTC
. | TRBJ2-5 | . | TRBV29-1 | CSVYRTDDWETQYF | TGCAGCGTCTACCGGACAGATGATTGGGAGACCCAGTACTTC
TRBD1 | TRBJ2-7 | once | TRBV28 | CASSVWDSLDEQYF | TGTGCCAGCAGTGTATGGGACAGTCTGGACGAGCAGTACTTC
. | TRBJ1-1 | . | TRBV7-2 | CASSFRASNTEAFF | TGTGCCAGCAGCTTTCGGGCCTCGAACACTGAAGCTTTCTTT
. | TRBJ2-3 | . | TRBV7-9 | CASSSGALPGTDTQYF | TGTGCCAGCAGCTCCGGAGCATTGCCTGGCACAGATACGCAGTATTTT
. | TRBJ2-5 | . | TRBV11-1 | CASSLSPGPSETQYF | TGTGCCAGCAGCCTATCACCGGGACCTTCGGAGACCCAGTACTTC
TRBD2 | TRBJ2-7 | . | TRBV20-1 | CSARIGETSGSYEQYF | TGCAGTGCTAGAATCGGAGAGACTAGCGGGAGCTACGAGCAGTACTTC
. | TRBJ2-6 | many | TRBV5-1 | CASSWGDPGANVLTF | TGCGCCAGCAGCTGGGGGGATCCTGGGGCCAACGTCCTGACTTTC
. | TRBJ2-1 | few | TRBV20-1 | CSAIQGNNEQFF | TGCAGTGCTATCCAGGGAAACAATGAGCAGTTCTTC
. | TRBJ2-7 | many | TRBV6-5 | CASSPQGGAYEQYF | TGTGCCAGCAGTCCCCAGGGGGGGGCCTACGAGCAGTACTTC
. | TRBJ2-6 | many | TRBV6-5 | CATEGGANVLTF | TGTGCCACCGAGGGTGGGGCCAACGTCCTGACTTTC
. | TRBJ2-7 | . | TRBV12-3/TRBV12-4 | CASSMKQGGEQYF | TGTGCCAGCAGCATGAAACAGGGCGGCGAGCAGTACTTC
. | TRBJ2-1 | few | TRBV6-1 | CASSVVGGQFF | TGTGCCAGCAGTGTTGTCGGGGGGCAGTTCTTC
. | TRBJ1-2 | . | TRBV18 | CASSRGDRNSNYGYTF | TGTGCCAGCTCACGGGGGGATCGCAATTCTAACTATGGCTACACCTTC
. | TRBJ2-3 | . | TRBV4-3 | CASSQEAISVSTDTQYF | TGCGCCAGCAGCCAAGAAGCGATAAGCGTCAGCACAGATACGCAGTATTTT
. | TRBJ2-1 | . | TRBV6-6 | CASRGEGWTNEQFF | TGTGCCAGCAGGGGCGAGGGTTGGACCAATGAGCAGTTCTTC
TRBD2 | TRBJ2-5 | . | TRBV7-2 | CASSLTPSGDPPQYF | TGTGCCAGCAGCTTAACCCCTAGCGGAGATCCCCCCCAGTACTTC
. | TRBJ2-3 | . | TRBV20-1 | CSANPDLLDTDTQYF | TGCAGTGCTAACCCGGACTTACTCGACACAGATACGCAGTATTTT
. | TRBJ2-4 | . | TRBV6-5 | CASSYGGIGNIQYF | TGTGCCAGCAGTTACGGGGGAATCGGAAACATTCAGTACTTC
. | TRBJ2-7 | . | TRBV11-1 | CASSPRHPRRDEQYF | TGTGCCAGCAGCCCCCGTCATCCGCGGCGGGACGAGCAGTACTTC
TRBD1 | TRBJ1-5 | few | TRBV7-2 | CASSGQGINQPQHF | TGTGCCAGCAGCGGACAGGGTATCAATCAGCCCCAGCATTTT
. | TRBJ2-3 | once | TRBV6-5 | CASSYSMGGTVTDTQYF | TGTGCCAGCAGTTACTCCATGGGGGGGACAGTCACAGATACGCAGTATTTT
. | TRBJ2-3 | many | TRBV25-1 | CASSGGGTDTQYF | TGTGCCAGCAGTGGAGGGGGGACAGATACGCAGTATTTT
. | TRBJ2-1 | . | TRBV9 | CASSPNLANEQFF | TGTGCCAGCAGCCCCAATTTGGCTAATGAGCAGTTCTTC
TRBD2 | TRBJ2-7 | . | TRBV2 | CARGALAGLSPTYEQYF | TGTGCCAGGGGGGCACTAGCGGGACTCTCACCTACCTACGAGCAGTACTTC
TRBD1 | TRBJ2-5 | . | TRBV5-6 | CASSGTGRGETQYF | TGTGCCAGCAGCGGGACAGGGAGGGGAGAGACCCAGTACTTC
TRBD2 | TRBJ2-5 | . | TRBV7-8 | CASSLGRSSGSSTKYF | TGTGCCAGCAGCTTAGGTCGATCTAGCGGGTCCTCCACCAAGTACTTC
. | TRBJ2-7 | once | TRBV5-1 | CASRGEVGYEQYF | TGCGCCAGCAGAGGTGAGGTCGGGTACGAGCAGTACTTC
TRBD1 | TRBJ1-6 | few | TRBV20-1 | CSAPFKNTGDSPLHF | TGCAGTGCTCCCTTTAAGAACACAGGGGATTCACCCCTCCACTTT
TRBD2 | TRBJ2-7 | many | TRBV5-1 | CASSFGASGTYEQYF | TGCGCCAGCAGCTTCGGGGCTAGCGGAACCTACGAGCAGTACTTC
. | TRBJ2-3 | few | TRBV15 | CATSATPTGGGDTQYF | TGTGCCACCAGCGCAACCCCTACAGGGGGGGGAGATACGCAGTATTTT